The 29 T cell receptor beta chains listed next were all sequenced from one sample in a study of T cell responses to AZD1222 COVID-19 vaccine (dated by TCRdb to about 2021). The protocol used for the library was the immunoSEQ multiplex PCR assay. The clones in this table, taken by TCRdb from immuneACCESS, are in-frame only. Not every clone is retained; where verified, under half of the shortfall comes from an unresolved V gene, and the cause of the rest is unknown. The sample records some 130,000 clones, just over 85% of which are singletons. About a fifth of the sample lies in the top ten. The time point label, read with the paper, signifies: baseline before first vaccination. The input for sequencing was peripheral blood, taken on day 0 of AZD1222 vaccination. The receptors here all came from an adult in good health.

This clone has only a few counts. The J gene is TRBJ2-7, the V gene TRBV6-5, with D possibly called TRBD1 or TRBD2 (5 bases each). Germline CDR1 and CDR2: MNHEY and SVGAGI. The CDR3 has 15 amino acids. V lost 1 base and J lost 2, with 12 bases in between. This CDR3 is CASSYFPGQAYEQYF. DNA for the CDR3: TGTGCCAGCAGTTACTTCCCGGGGCAGGCCTACGAGCAGTACTTC.

The V and J genes are TRBV24-1 and TRBJ2-4; D may be TRBD2 (5 bases). The V gene lost 2 bases and the J gene lost 4 bases, with 11 bases spanning the gap. This CDR3 has 15 residues. Germline V gives CDR1 KGHDR, CDR2 SFDVKD. The CDR3 sequence is CATSDYRGGKNIQYF. CDR3 nucleotides: TGTGCCACCAGTGATTATCGAGGCGGGAAAAACATTCAGTACTTC.

V usage is TRBV4-3 and J usage is TRBJ2-7, with D perhaps matching TRBD1 (6 bases). This CDR3 has 15 amino acids. Germline CDR1 is LGHNA and CDR2 is YSLEER. Trimming left V 4 bases short and J 3 bases short, with 16 bases between. CDR3 coding DNA: TGCGCCAGCAGCCGACAAAAAGGACAGAGCTACGAGCAGTACTTC. Translation: CASSRQKGQSYEQYF.

CDR3: CASGFGGFGYTF. The CDR3 nucleotides read TGTGCTAGTGGTTTCGGGGGGTTTGGCTACACCTTC. The chain employs TRBV12-5 and TRBJ1-2, with D possibly being TRBD1 (5 bases). In germline, CDR1 is LGHNT, CDR2 FRNRAP. This CDR3 spans 12 amino acids. Trimming removed 3 bases at V and 7 bases at J, with 9 bases between.

A single count supports this clone. CDR3 nucleotides: TGTGCCAGCAGCCTCGGGGAGGGTCGAGCTTTCTTT. This sequence encodes CASSLGEGRAFF. The gene calls are TRBV9 and TRBJ1-1; D is uncertain. This CDR3 region has 12 residues. The V end lost 4 bases, the J end lost 10 bases, and 14 bases lay between the germline ends. Germline-derived CDR1 and CDR2 are SGDLS and YYNGEE.

This chain uses TRBV6-5 with TRBJ1-2, with 10 bases that match TRBD1. Germline CDR1 MNHEY, CDR2 SVGAGI. This CDR3 region has 15 residues. Trimming at V came to 0 bases and at J to 5 bases, leaving 3 bases not matched to a gene. CDR3 bases: TGTGCCAGCAGTTACTCGATGGGACAGGGGTATGGCTACACCTTC. Translated: CASSYSMGQGYGYTF.

The chain uses TRBV3-1 (or the pseudogene TRBV3-2) and TRBJ2-3; TRBD2 agrees at 14 bases. V was pared by 3 bases and J by 5 bases, with 7 bases of the junction left unmatched. Germline V gene lookup returns CDR1 LGHDT and CDR2 YNNKEL (reference sequence). The CDR3 totals 17 residues. Written as DNA, the CDR3 is TGTGCCAGCAGCCAGGAGACTAGCGGGGGGGCAGGAGATACGCAGTATTTT. Translated: CASSQETSGGAGDTQYF.

This rearrangement joins TRBV28 to TRBJ2-3; 7 positions agree with TRBD2. Germline values: CDR1 MDHEN, CDR2 SYDVKM. The ends lost 8 bases at V and 1 base at J; junction bases unmatched: 6. The CDR3 length is 14 residues. The CDR3 nucleotides are TGTGCCAGCGCCCACCGGGGGGGCACAGATACGCAGTATTTT. It codes for CASAHRGGTDTQYF.

The chain carries TRBV7-9 and TRBJ1-2; no firm D call. The CDR3 has 12 amino acids. Germline lookup yields CDR1 SEHNR and CDR2 FQNEAQ (reference sequence). Trimming cost V 5 bases and J 8 bases, with 12 bases left between them. The chain's CDR3 is CASSQRPRGYTF. DNA for the CDR3: TGTGCCAGCAGCCAGAGACCGAGGGGCTACACCTTC.

With respect to this clone: Other DNA sequences in this sample translate to the same CDR3. This rearrangement joins TRBV18 to TRBJ2-7, with 13 positions matching TRBD2. The CDR3 consists of 15 residues. The germline CDR1 and CDR2 sequences are KGHSH and LQKENI. J lost 4 bases, V lost 2 bases, and 2 bases had no gene match. CDR3 loop: CASSPGLAGDYEQYF. The CDR3, as DNA: TGTGCCAGCTCACCAGGACTAGCGGGGGATTACGAGCAGTACTTC.

The J gene is TRBJ1-2, the V gene TRBV9, with D possibly being TRBD1 (5 bases). The CDR3 length is 15 residues. Germline CDR1 and CDR2: SGDLS and YYNGEE. Trimming took off 0 bases at V and 2 bases at J, with 11 bases between the two ends. The CDR3 DNA reads as TGTGCCAGCAGCGTAGGCGGTGGGGGAAACTATGGCTACACCTTC. Its translation: CASSVGGGGNYGYTF.

This sequence joins TRBV7-9 and TRBJ1-2; no clear D. Trimming left V 2 bases short and J 4 bases short, with 8 bases between. In germline, CDR1 is SEHNR, CDR2 FQNEAQ (reference sequence). This CDR3 is built from 13 residues. This CDR3 is CASSLSWLYGYTF. Written as DNA, the CDR3 is TGTGCCAGCAGCTTATCGTGGCTCTATGGCTACACCTTC.

The V and J genes are TRBV20-1 and TRBJ1-1; D gene ambiguous. The germline CDR1 and CDR2 sequences are DFQATT and SNEGSKA (reference sequence). V lost 8 bases and J lost 4, with 11 bases in between. This CDR3 comprises 11 residues. Here the CDR3 DNA reads TGCAGTAACCTCGGGAGCACTGAAGCTTTCTTT. Translating it yields CSNLGSTEAFF.

The chain uses TRBV7-6 and TRBJ2-1; 7 bases agree with TRBD1. CDR3 length equals 13 residues. Trimming removed 5 bases from V and 12 bases from J; junction bases left unmatched: 10. Germline V lookup: CDR1 SGHVS, CDR2 FNYEAQ. CDR3 residues: CASSTSPGGRQFF. The DNA for the CDR3 is TGTGCCAGCAGCACGAGCCCAGGGGGTAGGCAGTTCTTC.

The V gene is TRBV19, the J gene TRBJ1-5, with D possibly matching TRBD1 (6 bases). V shed 3 bases and J shed 7 bases, with 10 bases lying between them. Germline loops: CDR1 LNHDA, CDR2 SQIVND (reference sequence). This CDR3 region has 13 residues. Here the CDR3 reads CASSMEGEQPQHF. CDR3 nucleotides: TGTGCCAGTAGTATGGAGGGGGAGCAGCCCCAGCATTTT.

This chain links TRBV25-1 with TRBJ2-7; tentative D call: TRBD1 (5 bases). Per germline, CDR1 MGHDK and CDR2 SYGVNS. V was cut by 6 bases and J by 6 bases, with 21 bases left in between. The CDR3 is 15 amino acids. This chain's CDR3 is CASSPRTGGLLEQYF. In DNA form, the CDR3 reads TGTGCCAGCAGCCCTCGAACAGGTGGCCTACTCGAGCAGTACTTC.

The V call is TRBV5-1, the J call TRBJ1-4; 10 nucleotides line up with TRBD1. Germline trimming cut 5 bases from V and 5 bases from J; bases unmatched to any gene: 3. Germline V gene data show CDR1 as SGHRS and CDR2 as YFSETQ. The CDR3 length is 14 residues. CDR3 region: CASRQGQGNEKLFF. The CDR3 region has the DNA TGCGCCAGCAGGCAGGGACAGGGGAATGAAAAACTGTTTTTT.

The chain joins TRBV7-8 to TRBJ1-1; D is unclear. This CDR3 contains 15 residues. Trimming removed 2 bases at V and 0 bases at J, with 10 bases between. Germline CDR1 is SGHVS and CDR2 is FQNEAQ. This CDR3 is CASSLTGTLNTEAFF. CDR3 DNA: TGTGCCAGCAGCTTAACGGGCACCTTGAACACTGAAGCTTTCTTT.

The rearrangement uses TRBV29-1 and TRBJ2-6; no firm D call. The CDR3 consists of 12 residues. CDR1 is SQVTM, CDR2 ANQGSEA, per germline. Trimming shortened V by 5 bases and J by 1 base, and 3 bases separated the two germline ends. The CDR3 DNA reads as TGCAGCGTTCAGTCTGGGGCCAACGTCCTGACTTTC. Amino acids: CSVQSGANVLTF.

As DNA, the CDR3 is TGTGCCAGCAGATCCGACAGGGCAGGTGGAAACACCATATATTTT. Translation gives CASRSDRAGGNTIYF. V is TRBV5-4 and J is TRBJ1-3; TRBD1 aligns across 7 bases. The CDR3 totals 15 residues. The germline CDR1 and CDR2 sequences are SGHNT and YYREEE (reference sequence). Unmatched junction bases numbered 8, after V lost 5 bases and J lost 3 bases. The full variable domain, in which reference TRBV5-4 and TRBJ1-3 provide the parts outside the CDR3, is ETGVTQSPTHLIKTRGQQVTLRCSSQSGHNTVSWYQQALGQGPQFIFQYYREEENGRGNFPPRFSGLQFPNYSSELNVNALELDDSALYLCASRSDRAGGNTIYFGEGSWLTVV.

This clone was seen a handful of times. V usage is TRBV6-4 and J usage is TRBJ1-2, with D unclear. The CDR3 totals 13 residues. The ends were cut back, 3 bases at V and 7 bases at J, with 12 bases in the middle. Germline V gene lookup returns CDR1 MRHNA and CDR2 SNTAGT. CDR3 region: CASSDSYGGGYTF. Written as DNA, the CDR3 is TGTGCCAGCAGTGATTCATATGGTGGTGGCTACACCTTC.

The gene calls are TRBV6-4 and TRBJ1-1, with D perhaps TRBD1 (5 bases). In germline, CDR1 is MRHNA, CDR2 SNTAGT. CDR3 length: 16 amino acids. Trimming cost V 3 bases and J 3 bases, with 17 bases left between them. CDR3 DNA: TGTGCCAGCAGTGAAAAAAGGGGCTGGAGTGACACTGAAGCTTTCTTT. Translating gives CASSEKRGWSDTEAFF.

The J gene is TRBJ1-4, the V gene TRBV19; D call uncertain. V shed 5 bases and J shed 8 bases, with 18 bases lying between them. This CDR3 region has 15 residues. Germline V gene data show CDR1 as LNHDA and CDR2 as SQIVND (reference sequence). The CDR3 loop is CASSPWRRIGEKLFF. In DNA form, the CDR3 reads TGTGCCAGTAGTCCCTGGCGGAGGATCGGGGAAAAACTGTTTTTT.

The V call is TRBV11-2, the J call TRBJ1-1; D not resolved. Trimming removed 5 bases from V and 4 bases from J, with 17 bases in between. The CDR3 covers 15 residues. The germline V gene has CDR1 SGHAT and CDR2 FQNNGV. The CDR3 DNA reads as TGTGCCAGCAGCCCCCGTTTAGGTTATTTCACTGAAGCTTTCTTT. This translates into CASSPRLGYFTEAFF.

This rearrangement joins TRBV5-5 to TRBJ1-4; D unresolved. Trimming shortened V by 0 bases and J by 4 bases, and 4 bases separated the two germline ends. This CDR3 region has 13 residues. CDR1 is SGHKS and CDR2 is YYEKEE in the germline V gene (reference sequence). CDR3 DNA sequence: TGTGCCAGCAGCTTGGCGATTAATGAAAAACTGTTTTTT. Translated: CASSLAINEKLFF.

The rearrangement links TRBV19 to TRBJ2-5; 8 nucleotides agree with TRBD1. CDR1 LNHDA and CDR2 SQIVND come from the germline V gene (reference sequence). Germline trimming cut 5 bases from V and 5 bases from J; bases unmatched to any gene: 10. The CDR3 totals 15 residues. CDR3 sequence reads: CASSRRRGPEETQYF. CDR3 in DNA: TGTGCCAGTAGTCGACGCAGGGGGCCCGAGGAGACCCAGTACTTC.

The chain has TRBV28 and TRBJ1-1; a possible D gene is TRBD1 (5 bases). This CDR3 is built from 15 residues. Germline CDR1 and CDR2: MDHEN and SYDVKM. V was pared by 8 bases and J by 3 bases, with 19 bases between. The CDR3 spells CASPPSGGLDTEAFF. The CDR3 nucleotides are TGTGCCAGCCCCCCCTCGGGGGGTCTGGACACTGAAGCTTTCTTT.

The DNA of the CDR3 is TGTGCCAGCAGCCCGGACAGGGCTAACTATGGCTACACCTTC. It specifies CASSPDRANYGYTF. The J gene is TRBJ1-2, the V gene TRBV14; 8 nucleotides match TRBD1. Germline CDR1 and CDR2: SGHDN and FVKESK. This CDR3 is 14 amino acids long. J gave up 0 bases and V 4 bases, and 1 base lay outside the gene matches.

This clone was seen just once. The rearrangement joins TRBV11-2 to TRBJ1-4; D remains unclear. Trimming shortened V by 4 bases and J by 0 bases, and 15 bases separated the two germline ends. Per the germline V gene, CDR1 is SGHAT and CDR2 is FQNNGV. The CDR3 sequence is 17 residues long. In nucleotides, the CDR3 is TGTGCCAGCAGCTCCGGTCTCGGCTCTCCAACTAATGAAAAACTGTTTTTT. Translating it yields CASSSGLGSPTNEKLFF.